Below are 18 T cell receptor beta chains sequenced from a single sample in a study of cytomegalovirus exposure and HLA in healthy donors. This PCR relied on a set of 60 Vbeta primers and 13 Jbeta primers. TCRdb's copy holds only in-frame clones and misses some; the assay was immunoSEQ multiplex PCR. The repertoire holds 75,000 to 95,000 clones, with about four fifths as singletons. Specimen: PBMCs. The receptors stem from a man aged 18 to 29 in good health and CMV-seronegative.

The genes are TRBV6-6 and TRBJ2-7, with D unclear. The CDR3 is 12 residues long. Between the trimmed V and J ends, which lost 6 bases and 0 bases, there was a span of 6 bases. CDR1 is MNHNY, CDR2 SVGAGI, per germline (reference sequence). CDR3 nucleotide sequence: TGTGCCAGCAGCGAACTCTCCTACGAGCAGTACTTC. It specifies CASSELSYEQYF.

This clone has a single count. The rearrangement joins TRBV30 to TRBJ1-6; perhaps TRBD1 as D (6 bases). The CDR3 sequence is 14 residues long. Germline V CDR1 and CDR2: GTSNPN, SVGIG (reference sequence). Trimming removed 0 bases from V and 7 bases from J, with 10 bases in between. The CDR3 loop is CAWSVTGLNSPLHF. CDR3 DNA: TGTGCCTGGAGTGTGACAGGCTTAAATTCACCCCTCCACTTT.

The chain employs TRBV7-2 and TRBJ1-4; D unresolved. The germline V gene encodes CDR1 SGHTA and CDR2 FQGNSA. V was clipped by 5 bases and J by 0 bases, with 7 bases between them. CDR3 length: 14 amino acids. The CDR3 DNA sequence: TGTGCCAGCAGCCGTAGCGCAACTAATGAAAAACTGTTTTTT. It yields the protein CASSRSATNEKLFF.

The CDR3 sequence: CASSPSGTVTNEQYF. DNA for the CDR3: TGCGCCAGCAGCCCGTCCGGGACAGTCACTAACGAGCAGTACTTC. The chain combines TRBV5-1 with TRBJ2-7, with 7 nucleotides matching TRBD1. Germline CDR1 and CDR2: SGHRS and YFSETQ. The CDR3 loop spans 15 amino acids. J was trimmed by 5 bases and V by 4 bases; bases with no gene match: 12.

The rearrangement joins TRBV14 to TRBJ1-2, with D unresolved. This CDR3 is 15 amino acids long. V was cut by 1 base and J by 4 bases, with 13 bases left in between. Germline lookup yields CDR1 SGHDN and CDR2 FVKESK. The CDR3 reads CASSQVGAGSYGYTF. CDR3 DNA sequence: TGTGCCAGCAGCCAAGTGGGTGCGGGCAGCTATGGCTACACCTTC. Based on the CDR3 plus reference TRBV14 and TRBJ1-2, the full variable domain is EAGVTQFPSHSVIEKGQTVTLRCDPISGHDNLYWYRRVMGKEIKFLLHFVKESKQDESGMPNNRFLAERTGGTYSTLKVQPAELEDSGVYFCASSQVGAGSYGYTFGSGTRLTVV.

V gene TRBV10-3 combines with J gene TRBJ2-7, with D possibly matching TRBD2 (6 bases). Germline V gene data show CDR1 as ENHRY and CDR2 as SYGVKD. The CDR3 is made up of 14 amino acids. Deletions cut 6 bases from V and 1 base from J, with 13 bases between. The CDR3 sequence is CAIRTGAGSYEQYF. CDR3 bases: TGTGCCATCAGGACTGGGGCGGGATCCTACGAGCAGTACTTC.

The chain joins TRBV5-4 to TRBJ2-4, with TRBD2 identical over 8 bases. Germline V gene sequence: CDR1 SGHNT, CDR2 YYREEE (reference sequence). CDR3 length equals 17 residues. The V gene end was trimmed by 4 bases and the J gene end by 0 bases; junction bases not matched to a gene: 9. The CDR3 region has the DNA TGTGCCAGCAGCCTCAAACTAGCGGTCGGAGCCAAAAACATTCAGTACTTC. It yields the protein CASSLKLAVGAKNIQYF.

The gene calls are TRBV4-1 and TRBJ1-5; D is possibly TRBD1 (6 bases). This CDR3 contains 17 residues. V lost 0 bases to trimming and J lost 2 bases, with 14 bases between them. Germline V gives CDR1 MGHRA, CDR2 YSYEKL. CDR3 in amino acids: CASSQEGGPGGNQPQHF. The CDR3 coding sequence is TGCGCCAGCAGCCAAGAGGGGGGGCCCGGGGGCAATCAGCCCCAGCATTTT.

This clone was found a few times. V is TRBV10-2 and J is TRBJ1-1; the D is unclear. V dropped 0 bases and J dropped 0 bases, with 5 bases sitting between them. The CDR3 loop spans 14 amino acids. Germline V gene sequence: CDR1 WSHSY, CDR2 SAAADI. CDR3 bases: TGCGCCAGCAGTGAGTCGCAGTTGAACACTGAAGCTTTCTTT. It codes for CASSESQLNTEAFF.

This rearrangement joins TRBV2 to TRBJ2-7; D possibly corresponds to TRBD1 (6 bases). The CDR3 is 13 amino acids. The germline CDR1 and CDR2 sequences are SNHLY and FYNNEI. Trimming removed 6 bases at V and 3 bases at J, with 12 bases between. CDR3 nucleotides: TGTGCCAGCAGAGATGACAGGTTCTACGAGCAGTACTTC. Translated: CASRDDRFYEQYF. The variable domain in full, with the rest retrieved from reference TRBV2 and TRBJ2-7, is EPEVTQTPSHQVTQMGQEVILRCVPISNHLYFYWYRQILGQKVEFLVSFYNNEISEKSEIFDDQFSVERPDGSNFTLKIRSTKLEDSAMYFCASRDDRFYEQYFGPGTRLTVT.

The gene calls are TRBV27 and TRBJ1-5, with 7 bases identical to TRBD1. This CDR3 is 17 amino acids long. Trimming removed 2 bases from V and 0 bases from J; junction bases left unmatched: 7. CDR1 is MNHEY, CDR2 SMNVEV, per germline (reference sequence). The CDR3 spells CASSLRGTDYSNQPQHF. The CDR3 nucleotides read TGTGCCAGCAGTTTACGGGGGACAGATTATAGCAATCAGCCCCAGCATTTT.

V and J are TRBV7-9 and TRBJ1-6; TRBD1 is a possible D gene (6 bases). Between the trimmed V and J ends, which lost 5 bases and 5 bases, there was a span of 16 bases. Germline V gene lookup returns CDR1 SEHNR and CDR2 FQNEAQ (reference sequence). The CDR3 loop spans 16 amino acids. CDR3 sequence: CASSPPGGANNSPLHF. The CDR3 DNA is TGTGCCAGCAGCCCGCCGGGGGGGGCGAATAATTCACCCCTCCACTTT.

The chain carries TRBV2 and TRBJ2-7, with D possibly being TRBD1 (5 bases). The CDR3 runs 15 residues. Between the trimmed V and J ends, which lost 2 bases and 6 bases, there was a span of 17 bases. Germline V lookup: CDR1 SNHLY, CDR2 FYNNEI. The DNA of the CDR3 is TGTGCCAGCAGTGAATTGGTCAGGGCCAAATCCGAGCAGTACTTC. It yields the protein CASSELVRAKSEQYF.

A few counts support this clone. The CDR3 bases are TGTGCCACCGGGGGAGGGACAGGGCCCTACGAGCAGTACTTC. It is translated as CATGGGTGPYEQYF. The V and J genes are TRBV6-1 and TRBJ2-7; the match to TRBD1 covers 9 bases. The germline CDR1 and CDR2 sequences are MNHNS and SASEGT. The CDR3 loop spans 14 amino acids. The J segment lost 2 bases and the V segment lost 10 bases, leaving 9 bases of the junction unmatched.

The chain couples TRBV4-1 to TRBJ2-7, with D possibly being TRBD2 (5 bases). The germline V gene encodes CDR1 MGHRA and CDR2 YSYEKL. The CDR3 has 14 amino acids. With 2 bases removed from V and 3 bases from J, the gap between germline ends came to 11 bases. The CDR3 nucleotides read TGCGCCAGCAGCCAACCCAGCCGGGGCTACGAGCAGTACTTC. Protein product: CASSQPSRGYEQYF.

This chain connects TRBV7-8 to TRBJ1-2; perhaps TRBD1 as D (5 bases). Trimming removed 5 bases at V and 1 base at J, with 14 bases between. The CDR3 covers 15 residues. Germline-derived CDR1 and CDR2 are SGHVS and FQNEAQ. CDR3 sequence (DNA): TGTGCCAGCAGCCCGACGACAGTTATTAACTATGGCTACACCTTC. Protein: CASSPTTVINYGYTF.

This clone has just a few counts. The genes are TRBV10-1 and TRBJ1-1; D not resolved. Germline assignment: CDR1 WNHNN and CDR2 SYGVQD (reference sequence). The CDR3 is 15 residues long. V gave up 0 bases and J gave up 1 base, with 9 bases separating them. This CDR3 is CASSESEIANTEAFF. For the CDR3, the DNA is TGCGCCAGCAGTGAGTCAGAGATTGCGAACACTGAAGCTTTCTTT.

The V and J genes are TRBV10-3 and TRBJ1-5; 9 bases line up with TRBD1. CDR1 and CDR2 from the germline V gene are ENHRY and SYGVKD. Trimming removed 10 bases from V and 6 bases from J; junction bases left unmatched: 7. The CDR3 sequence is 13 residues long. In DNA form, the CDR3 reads TGTGCCACGGGACAGGGCGCTATTCAGCCCCAGCATTTT. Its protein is CATGQGAIQPQHF.